These T cell receptor beta chains were read from a single sample in a study of OX40 agonist ivuxolimab in advanced cancers. Clones were sequenced by immunoSEQ multiplex PCR, and TCRdb holds only the in-frame ones, with some missing. The repertoire holds tens of thousands of clones, with roughly 92% as singletons. Specimen: CD4+ or CD8+ T cells sorted from blood, collected in a trial of the OX40 agonist ivuxolimab. These receptors were collected from an adult with an advanced solid tumor such as melanoma, head and neck, liver or kidney cancer. Each CDR3 is given with its conserved first and last residue. D genes are given only for firm matches. The size entry is marked missing in some rows and otherwise reads once, few, many or a size class.

v_call: TRBV15
j_call: TRBJ1-1
clone_size: -
d_call: -
cdr3_aa: CATSREAQGPLNTEAFF
cdr3_nt: TGTGCCACCAGCAGAGAGGCGCAGGGGCCTTTGAACACTGAAGCTTTCTTT

v_call: TRBV7-2
j_call: TRBJ2-7
clone_size: -
d_call: TRBD2
cdr3_aa: CASIQGTSGVYEQYF
cdr3_nt: TGTGCCAGCATCCAGGGGACTAGCGGGGTGTACGAGCAGTACTTC

v_call: TRBV5-1
j_call: TRBJ1-1
clone_size: -
d_call: -
cdr3_aa: CASSTDGGPTEAFF
cdr3_nt: TGCGCCAGCAGCACCGACGGGGGGCCCACTGAAGCTTTCTTT

v_call: TRBV2
j_call: TRBJ1-1
clone_size: -
d_call: -
cdr3_aa: CASTRNGDTEAFF
cdr3_nt: TGTGCCAGCACCAGGAACGGGGACACTGAAGCTTTCTTT

v_call: TRBV5-4
j_call: TRBJ2-7
clone_size: -
d_call: -
cdr3_aa: CASSDPKSSYEQYF
cdr3_nt: TGTGCCAGCAGTGACCCAAAGAGCTCCTACGAGCAGTACTTC

v_call: TRBV19
j_call: TRBJ2-2
clone_size: -
d_call: TRBD2
cdr3_aa: CASRSSRLAGYGELFF
cdr3_nt: TGTGCCAGTAGGTCCTCCAGGCTAGCGGGGTACGGGGAGCTGTTTTTT

v_call: TRBV27
j_call: TRBJ1-2
clone_size: -
d_call: -
cdr3_aa: CASSFSGDYGYTF
cdr3_nt: TGTGCCAGCAGTTTCTCTGGGGACTATGGCTACACCTTC

v_call: TRBV18
j_call: TRBJ2-2
clone_size: -
d_call: -
cdr3_aa: CASSPPPGYDTGELFF
cdr3_nt: TGTGCCAGCTCACCACCCCCAGGGTATGACACCGGGGAGCTGTTTTTT

v_call: TRBV7-9
j_call: TRBJ1-2
clone_size: -
d_call: -
cdr3_aa: CASSPRGRDYGYTF
cdr3_nt: TGTGCCAGCAGCCCCAGGGGACGGGACTATGGCTACACCTTC

v_call: TRBV28
j_call: TRBJ1-2
clone_size: -
d_call: -
cdr3_aa: CASSPLGGLGYTF
cdr3_nt: TGTGCCAGCAGTCCCTTGGGGGGCCTCGGCTACACCTTC

v_call: TRBV19
j_call: TRBJ2-2
clone_size: few
d_call: TRBD1
cdr3_aa: CATLWTGKSSKAGELFF
cdr3_nt: TGTGCCACCCTTTGGACAGGGAAGTCGTCAAAGGCCGGGGAGCTGTTTTTT

v_call: TRBV18
j_call: TRBJ1-1
clone_size: -
d_call: -
cdr3_aa: CASSPPGRTNTEAFF
cdr3_nt: TGTGCCAGCTCACCGCCGGGACGCACGAACACTGAAGCTTTCTTT

v_call: TRBV18
j_call: TRBJ1-4
clone_size: -
d_call: TRBD1
cdr3_aa: CASSPLGRGHEKLFF
cdr3_nt: TGTGCCAGCTCACCACTCGGTAGGGGGCATGAAAAACTGTTTTTT

v_call: TRBV7-8
j_call: TRBJ1-5
clone_size: -
d_call: -
cdr3_aa: CASSLRQTSGWSRFNQPQHF
cdr3_nt: TGTGCCAGCAGCCTACGGCAAACCTCGGGCTGGAGTCGATTCAATCAGCCCCAGCATTTT

v_call: TRBV15
j_call: TRBJ1-1
clone_size: -
d_call: -
cdr3_aa: CATSLREPNTEAFF
cdr3_nt: TGTGCCACCAGCCTAAGAGAACCGAACACTGAAGCTTTCTTT

v_call: TRBV30
j_call: TRBJ1-6
clone_size: -
d_call: -
cdr3_aa: CAWSARNPNSPLHF
cdr3_nt: TGTGCCTGGAGTGCGAGGAATCCTAATTCACCCCTCCACTTT

v_call: TRBV19
j_call: TRBJ2-5
clone_size: -
d_call: -
cdr3_aa: CASKGADQETQYF
cdr3_nt: TGTGCCAGTAAAGGGGCAGACCAAGAGACCCAGTACTTC

v_call: TRBV11-2
j_call: TRBJ1-6
clone_size: -
d_call: TRBD1
cdr3_aa: CASSSDRQGRMDSPLHF
cdr3_nt: TGTGCCAGCAGCTCAGACCGACAGGGTAGGATGGATTCACCCCTCCACTTT

v_call: TRBV2
j_call: TRBJ2-7
clone_size: once
d_call: -
cdr3_aa: CASALPYEQYF
cdr3_nt: TGTGCCAGCGCTCTTCCCTACGAGCAGTACTTC

v_call: TRBV27
j_call: TRBJ1-2
clone_size: -
d_call: TRBD1
cdr3_aa: CASSSQTGVNYGYTF
cdr3_nt: TGTGCCAGCAGTTCACAGACAGGGGTTAACTATGGCTACACCTTC

v_call: TRBV9
j_call: TRBJ1-1
clone_size: -
d_call: TRBD1
cdr3_aa: CASSVGGTAPEAFF
cdr3_nt: TGTGCCAGCAGCGTAGGCGGGACAGCACCTGAAGCTTTCTTT

v_call: TRBV5-3
j_call: TRBJ1-1
clone_size: once
d_call: -
cdr3_aa: CARSGANNRTNTEAFF
cdr3_nt: TGTGCCAGAAGCGGCGCCAATAATCGGACTAACACTGAAGCTTTCTTT

v_call: TRBV4-1
j_call: TRBJ1-2
clone_size: -
d_call: -
cdr3_aa: CASSRRRVDYGYTF
cdr3_nt: TGCGCCAGCAGCCGCCGTAGGGTGGACTATGGCTACACCTTC

v_call: TRBV19
j_call: TRBJ2-2
clone_size: -
d_call: TRBD2
cdr3_aa: CASSRGTSGLTGELFF
cdr3_nt: TGTGCCAGTAGTAGGGGGACTAGCGGGCTCACCGGGGAGCTGTTTTTT

v_call: TRBV6-1
j_call: TRBJ1-4
clone_size: -
d_call: -
cdr3_aa: CASRVTTNEKLFF
cdr3_nt: TGTGCCTCCAGGGTAACAACTAATGAAAAACTGTTTTTT

v_call: TRBV27
j_call: TRBJ2-7
clone_size: -
d_call: -
cdr3_aa: CASRTYGMAVSEQYF
cdr3_nt: TGTGCCAGCAGGACCTATGGGATGGCGGTCTCCGAGCAGTACTTC

v_call: TRBV7-9
j_call: TRBJ2-5
clone_size: -
d_call: -
cdr3_aa: CASSLGQAQETQYF
cdr3_nt: TGTGCCAGCAGCTTAGGACAGGCACAAGAGACCCAGTACTTC

v_call: TRBV2
j_call: TRBJ2-7
clone_size: -
d_call: -
cdr3_aa: CASNGGGSPKYYEQYF
cdr3_nt: TGTGCCAGCAACGGGGGCGGATCCCCAAAATACTACGAGCAGTACTTC

v_call: TRBV30
j_call: TRBJ1-2
clone_size: -
d_call: TRBD1
cdr3_aa: CAWSRQGTYGYTF
cdr3_nt: TGTGCCTGGAGTCGACAGGGAACCTATGGCTACACCTTC

v_call: TRBV2
j_call: TRBJ2-7
clone_size: -
d_call: -
cdr3_aa: CASSGGRDEQYF
cdr3_nt: TGTGCCAGCAGTGGGGGCAGGGACGAGCAGTACTTC

v_call: TRBV11-1
j_call: TRBJ2-7
clone_size: -
d_call: TRBD2
cdr3_aa: CASSPSGGSQEQYF
cdr3_nt: TGTGCCAGCAGCCCTAGCGGGGGGTCCCAAGAGCAGTACTTC

v_call: TRBV28
j_call: TRBJ1-2
clone_size: -
d_call: TRBD1
cdr3_aa: CASSLVYGTGDDYGYTF
cdr3_nt: TGTGCCAGCAGTTTGGTTTACGGGACAGGGGACGACTATGGCTACACCTTC

v_call: TRBV27
j_call: TRBJ2-7
clone_size: -
d_call: -
cdr3_aa: CASSFSGYEQYF
cdr3_nt: TGTGCCAGCAGTTTTAGCGGTTACGAGCAGTACTTC

v_call: TRBV5-4
j_call: TRBJ1-6
clone_size: -
d_call: TRBD1
cdr3_aa: CASSLQGNNSPLHF
cdr3_nt: TGTGCCAGCAGCCTACAGGGGAATAATTCACCCCTCCACTTT

v_call: TRBV4-2
j_call: TRBJ2-3
clone_size: -
d_call: TRBD2
cdr3_aa: CASSHALAGTTDTQYF
cdr3_nt: TGTGCCAGCAGCCATGCACTAGCGGGAACCACAGATACGCAGTATTTT

v_call: TRBV7-9
j_call: TRBJ1-4
clone_size: -
d_call: -
cdr3_aa: CASSLGSFRAGSEKLFF
cdr3_nt: TGTGCCAGCAGCTTAGGAAGCTTCAGGGCTGGGTCTGAAAAACTGTTTTTT

v_call: TRBV15
j_call: TRBJ2-3
clone_size: -
d_call: -
cdr3_aa: CATSGGPSTDTQYF
cdr3_nt: TGTGCCACCTCTGGGGGGCCTAGCACAGATACGCAGTATTTT

v_call: TRBV6-5
j_call: TRBJ1-2
clone_size: -
d_call: -
cdr3_aa: CASGRGTGVSYGYTF
cdr3_nt: TGTGCCAGCGGGAGGGGGACGGGAGTTTCGTATGGCTACACCTTC

v_call: TRBV10-3
j_call: TRBJ1-3
clone_size: -
d_call: TRBD1
cdr3_aa: CAISQPGQAFSGNTIYF
cdr3_nt: TGTGCCATCAGTCAACCGGGACAGGCCTTCTCTGGAAACACCATATATTTT

v_call: TRBV10-2
j_call: TRBJ2-3
clone_size: -
d_call: TRBD2
cdr3_aa: CASRAPGLAGSTDTQYF
cdr3_nt: TGCGCCAGCAGGGCGCCGGGACTAGCGGGGAGCACAGATACGCAGTATTTT

v_call: TRBV4-1
j_call: TRBJ1-6
clone_size: -
d_call: -
cdr3_aa: CASSQGQGTNSPLHF
cdr3_nt: TGCGCCAGCAGCCAAGGTCAGGGGACCAATTCACCCCTCCACTTT

v_call: TRBV4-2
j_call: TRBJ1-2
clone_size: -
d_call: -
cdr3_aa: CASTLDRTPYGYTF
cdr3_nt: TGTGCCAGCACTCTTGACAGGACCCCCTATGGCTACACCTTC

v_call: TRBV30
j_call: TRBJ2-7
clone_size: -
d_call: -
cdr3_aa: CAWSGRQLYEQYF
cdr3_nt: TGTGCCTGGAGTGGCAGGCAACTTTACGAGCAGTACTTC

v_call: TRBV5-1
j_call: TRBJ2-2
clone_size: -
d_call: -
cdr3_aa: CASSLARGLSNTGELFF
cdr3_nt: TGCGCCAGCAGCTTGGCCCGAGGACTGTCCAACACCGGGGAGCTGTTTTTT

v_call: TRBV6-6
j_call: TRBJ1-1
clone_size: -
d_call: -
cdr3_aa: CASSYDSNTEAFF
cdr3_nt: TGTGCCAGCAGCTACGACAGTAACACTGAAGCTTTCTTT

v_call: TRBV2
j_call: TRBJ1-2
clone_size: -
d_call: TRBD1
cdr3_aa: CASDFGTGPGYTF
cdr3_nt: TGTGCCAGCGATTTCGGGACAGGGCCTGGCTACACCTTC

v_call: TRBV15
j_call: TRBJ1-1
clone_size: -
d_call: -
cdr3_aa: CATRSTLNTEAFF
cdr3_nt: TGTGCCACCCGATCTACGCTTAACACTGAAGCTTTCTTT

v_call: TRBV4-1
j_call: TRBJ2-1
clone_size: -
d_call: TRBD2
cdr3_aa: CASSRLAGRAINEQFF
cdr3_nt: TGCGCCAGCAGCCGACTAGCGGGGAGAGCGATCAATGAGCAGTTCTTC

v_call: TRBV29-1
j_call: TRBJ1-3
clone_size: once
d_call: -
cdr3_aa: CSVEGGAGGNTIYF
cdr3_nt: TGCAGCGTTGAAGGGGGGGCGGGGGGAAACACCATATATTTT

v_call: TRBV7-2
j_call: TRBJ2-7
clone_size: once
d_call: TRBD2
cdr3_aa: CASSLTSGFSYEQYF
cdr3_nt: TGTGCCAGCAGCTTGACTAGCGGGTTCTCCTACGAGCAGTACTTC

v_call: TRBV7-2
j_call: TRBJ2-2
clone_size: -
d_call: -
cdr3_aa: CASSLGRFNTGELFF
cdr3_nt: TGTGCCAGCAGTCTAGGACGGTTTAACACCGGGGAGCTGTTTTTT

v_call: TRBV28
j_call: TRBJ1-5
clone_size: -
d_call: -
cdr3_aa: CASSFNVGQPQHF
cdr3_nt: TGTGCCAGCAGTTTCAATGTTGGTCAGCCCCAGCATTTT

v_call: TRBV7-2
j_call: TRBJ2-5
clone_size: -
d_call: -
cdr3_aa: CASSSLGGRQETQYF
cdr3_nt: TGTGCCAGCAGCTCCCTGGGGGGCCGGCAAGAGACCCAGTACTTC

v_call: TRBV27
j_call: TRBJ1-2
clone_size: -
d_call: -
cdr3_aa: CASSLNPYYGYTF
cdr3_nt: TGTGCCAGCAGTTTAAACCCTTACTATGGCTACACCTTC

v_call: TRBV19
j_call: TRBJ2-3
clone_size: -
d_call: TRBD1
cdr3_aa: CAGGTGRSTDTQYF
cdr3_nt: TGTGCCGGGGGGACAGGGCGGAGCACAGATACGCAGTATTTT